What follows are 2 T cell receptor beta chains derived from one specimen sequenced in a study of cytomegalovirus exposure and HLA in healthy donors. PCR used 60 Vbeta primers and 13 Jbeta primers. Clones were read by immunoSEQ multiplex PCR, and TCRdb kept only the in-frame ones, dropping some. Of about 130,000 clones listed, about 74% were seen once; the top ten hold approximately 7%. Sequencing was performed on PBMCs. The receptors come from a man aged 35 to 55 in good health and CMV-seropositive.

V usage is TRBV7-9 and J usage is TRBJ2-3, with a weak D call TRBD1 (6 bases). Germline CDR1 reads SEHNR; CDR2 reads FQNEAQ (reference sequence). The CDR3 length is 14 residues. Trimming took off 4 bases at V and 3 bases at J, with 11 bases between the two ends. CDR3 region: CASSSSRGTDTQYF. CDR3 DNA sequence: TGTGCCAGCAGCTCTTCTAGGGGGACAGATACGCAGTATTTT.

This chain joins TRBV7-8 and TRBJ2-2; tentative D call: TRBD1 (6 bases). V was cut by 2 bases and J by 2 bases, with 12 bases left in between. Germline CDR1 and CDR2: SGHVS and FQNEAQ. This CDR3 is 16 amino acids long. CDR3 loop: CASSLSRGPNTGELFF. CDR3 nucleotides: TGTGCCAGCAGCTTATCCAGGGGCCCCAACACCGGGGAGCTGTTTTTT.